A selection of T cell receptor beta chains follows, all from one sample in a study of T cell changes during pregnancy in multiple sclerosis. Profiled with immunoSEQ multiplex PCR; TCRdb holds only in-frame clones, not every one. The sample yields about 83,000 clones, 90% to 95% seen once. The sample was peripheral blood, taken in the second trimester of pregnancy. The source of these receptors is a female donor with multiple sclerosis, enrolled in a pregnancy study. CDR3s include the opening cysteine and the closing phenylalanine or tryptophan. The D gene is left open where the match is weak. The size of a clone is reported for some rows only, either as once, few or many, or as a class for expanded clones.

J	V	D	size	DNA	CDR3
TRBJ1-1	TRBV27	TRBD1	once	TGTGCCAGCAGTCTCACGACAGGGACCCTGGACACTGAAGCTTTCTTT	CASSLTTGTLDTEAFF
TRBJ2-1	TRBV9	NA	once	TGTGCCAGTCACCGACCTCCGGGGAATGAGCAGTTCTTC	CASHRPPGNEQFF
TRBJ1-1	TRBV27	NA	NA	TGTGCCAGCAGCCCTTTCGCGGGGGGCACTGAAGCTTTCTTT	CASSPFAGGTEAFF
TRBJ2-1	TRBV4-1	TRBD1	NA	TGCGCCAGCAGCCAAGAATCGGGACAGATCTACAATGAGCAGTTCTTC	CASSQESGQIYNEQFF
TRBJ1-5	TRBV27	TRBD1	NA	TGTGCCAGTTGGGGGGGACAGGGCAATCAGCCCCAGCATTTT	CASWGGQGNQPQHF
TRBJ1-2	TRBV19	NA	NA	TGTGCCAGTAATCACGGGGGCTATGGCTACACCTTC	CASNHGGYGYTF
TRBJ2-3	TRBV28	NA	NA	TGTGCCAGCAGTCCTAGCACAGATACGCAGTATTTT	CASSPSTDTQYF
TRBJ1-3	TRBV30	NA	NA	TGTGCCTGGAGTCCGGGACACTGGGGAAACACCATATATTTT	CAWSPGHWGNTIYF
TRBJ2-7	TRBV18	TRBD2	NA	TGTGCCAGCTCACCTCTTCTGGGACTAGCGGGAGTATCCGACGAGCAGTACTTC	CASSPLLGLAGVSDEQYF
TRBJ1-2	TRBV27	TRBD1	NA	TGTGCCAGCAGGCTCAGGGGGATGGGTGGCTACACCTTC	CASRLRGMGGYTF
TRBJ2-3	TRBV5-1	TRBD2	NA	TGCGCCAGCAGCTTGGCAGCTAGCGGTATCTCTAGCACAGATACGCAGTATTTT	CASSLAASGISSTDTQYF
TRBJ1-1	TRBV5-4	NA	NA	TGTGCCAGCAGCCCCCAGAGGGTGAACACTGAAGCTTTCTTT	CASSPQRVNTEAFF
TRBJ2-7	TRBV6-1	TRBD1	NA	TGTGCCAGCATTGGGGACAGTAAGCAGTACTTC	CASIGDSKQYF
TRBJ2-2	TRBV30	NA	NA	TGTGCCTGGAGTGTAGGGGGGGCCGGGGAGCTGTTTTTT	CAWSVGGAGELFF
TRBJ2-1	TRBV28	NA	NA	TGTGCCAGCAGTTTACCGAAGGACACATGGTCCGACAATGAGCAGTTCTTC	CASSLPKDTWSDNEQFF
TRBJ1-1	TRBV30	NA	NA	TGTGCCTCCGACAGATCGAACACTGAAGCTTTCTTT	CASDRSNTEAFF
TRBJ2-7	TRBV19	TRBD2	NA	TGTGCCAGTAGGCGGGTCGAGGGCGGACTAGCGGGAGACTACGAGCAGTACTTC	CASRRVEGGLAGDYEQYF
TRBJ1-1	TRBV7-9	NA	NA	TGTGCCAGCAGACATTCTGGGACACTAAACACTGAAGCTTTCTTT	CASRHSGTLNTEAFF
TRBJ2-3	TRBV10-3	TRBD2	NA	TGTGCCATCAGTGAGAGCGGGGTTGATACGCAGTATTTT	CAISESGVDTQYF
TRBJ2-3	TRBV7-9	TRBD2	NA	TGTGCCAGCAGCTTAAGTAGCGGGAGGGCCCTCGGCACAGATACGCAGTATTTT	CASSLSSGRALGTDTQYF
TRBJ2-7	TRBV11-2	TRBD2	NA	TGTGCCAGCAGCAGGCGACTAGCGGGAGGTCTTCATGAGCAGTACTTC	CASSRRLAGGLHEQYF
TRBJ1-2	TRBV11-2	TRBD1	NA	TGTGCCAGCAGCTCCTTACGGACAGGAGCCTATGGCTACACCTTC	CASSSLRTGAYGYTF
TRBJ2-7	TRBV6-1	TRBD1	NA	TGTGCCAGCGGGGGGACAGGGGGCTACGAGCAGTACTTC	CASGGTGGYEQYF
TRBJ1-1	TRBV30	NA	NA	TGTGCCTGGAGTACCGACATCCGGCAGATGAACACTGAAGCTTTCTTT	CAWSTDIRQMNTEAFF
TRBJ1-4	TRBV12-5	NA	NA	TGTGCTAGTGGTTTGGTCGGGGGGCCAGAAGAAAAACTGTTTTTT	CASGLVGGPEEKLFF
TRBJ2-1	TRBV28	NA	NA	TGTGCCAGCAGTTTGGGAAGGGAGGTATTAAATGAGCAGTTCTTC	CASSLGREVLNEQFF
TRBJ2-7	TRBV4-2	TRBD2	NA	TGTGCCAGCAGCCAAGCTAGCGGGCTACCCTACGAGCAGTACTTC	CASSQASGLPYEQYF
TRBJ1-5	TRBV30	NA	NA	TGTGCCTGGAGTGTAAAGGCGGGGGCCAGCAATCAGCCCCAGCATTTT	CAWSVKAGASNQPQHF
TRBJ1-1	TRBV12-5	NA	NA	TGTGCTAGTGGTTTATCGGACAGATCTGAAGCTTTCTTT	CASGLSDRSEAFF
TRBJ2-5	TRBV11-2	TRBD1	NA	TGTGCCAGCAGCTTTGCACAGGGGCAACGGACCCAGTACTTC	CASSFAQGQRTQYF
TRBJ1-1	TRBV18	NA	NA	TGTGCCAGCTCACCACTTCCCCGGACAGCGAACACTGAAGCTTTCTTT	CASSPLPRTANTEAFF
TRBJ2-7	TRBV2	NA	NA	TGTGCCAGCAGTGGGGGCGCACCCGGCGAGCAGTACTTC	CASSGGAPGEQYF
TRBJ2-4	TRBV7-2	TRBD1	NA	TGTGCCAGCAGCTTCGGACAGGGAGCCAAAAACATTCAGTACTTC	CASSFGQGAKNIQYF
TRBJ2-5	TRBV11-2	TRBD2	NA	TGTGCCAGCAGCTTAGATCCCTCGACTAGCGGGAGAAGAGAGACCCAGTACTTC	CASSLDPSTSGRRETQYF
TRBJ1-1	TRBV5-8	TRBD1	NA	TGTGCCAGCAGCTTCTTCCGCGGACAGGGGAACACTGAAGCTTTCTTT	CASSFFRGQGNTEAFF
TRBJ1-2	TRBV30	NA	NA	TGTGCCTCCTCTAGTGCCCCGGGGTTTTCTAACTATGGCTACACCTTC	CASSSAPGFSNYGYTF
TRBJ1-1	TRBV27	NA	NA	TGTGCCAGCAGTACGGACATGCTGAACACTGAAGCTTTCTTT	CASSTDMLNTEAFF
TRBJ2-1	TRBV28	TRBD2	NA	TGTGCCAGCAAACCGGGACTAGCGGGAGGGAATGAGCAGTTCTTC	CASKPGLAGGNEQFF
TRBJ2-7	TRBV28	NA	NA	TGTGCCAGCAGTCCAGGGGGGTCAACCTACGAGCAGTACTTC	CASSPGGSTYEQYF
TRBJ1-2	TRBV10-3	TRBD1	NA	TGTGCCATCACTGCAACCGGGACAGGGGATAACTATGGCTACACCTTC	CAITATGTGDNYGYTF
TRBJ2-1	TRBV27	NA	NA	TGTGCCAGCAGTTTGCAGGGAAGGAATGAGCAGTTCTTC	CASSLQGRNEQFF
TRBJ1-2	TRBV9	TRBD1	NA	TGTGCCAGCAGCGTCGATGGACAGGGTATCTATGGCTACACCTTC	CASSVDGQGIYGYTF
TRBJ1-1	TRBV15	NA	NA	TGTGCCACCAGCAGCGCATTTGAGACTGAAGCTTTCTTT	CATSSAFETEAFF
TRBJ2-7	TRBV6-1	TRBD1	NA	TGTGCCAGCAGTGAAAGGACAGGGGGCTCCTACGAGCAGTACTTC	CASSERTGGSYEQYF
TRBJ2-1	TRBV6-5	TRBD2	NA	TGTGCCAGCAGTACGACTAGCGGATCCTACAATGAGCAGTTCTTC	CASSTTSGSYNEQFF
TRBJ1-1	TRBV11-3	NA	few	TGTGCCAGCAGCTTAGGTGGGGGCGCGAACACTGAAGCTTTCTTT	CASSLGGGANTEAFF
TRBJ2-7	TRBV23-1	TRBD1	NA	TGCGCCAGCAGTCAATCCGGGGACAGGGGACCATTAGGTGACTACGAGCAGTACTTC	CASSQSGDRGPLGDYEQYF
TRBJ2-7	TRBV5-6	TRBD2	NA	TGTGCCAGCAGCTGGGGACTAGCGGGAAACGAGCAGTACTTC	CASSWGLAGNEQYF
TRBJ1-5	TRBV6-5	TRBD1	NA	TGTGCCAGCAGGGAACAGGGGAACAATCAGCCCCAGCATTTT	CASREQGNNQPQHF
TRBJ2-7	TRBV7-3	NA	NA	TGTGCCAGCAGCTTGGGGGCCCAGTACGAGCAGTACTTC	CASSLGAQYEQYF
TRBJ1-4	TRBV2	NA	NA	TGTGCCAGCACCTCCCCTGCGGATAACCCAGATGAAAAACTGTTTTTT	CASTSPADNPDEKLFF
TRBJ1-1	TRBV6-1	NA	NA	TGTGCCAGCAGTGAGGGGGGGGTTAGGTTGGCTGAAGCTTTCTTT	CASSEGGVRLAEAFF
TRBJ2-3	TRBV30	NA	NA	TGTGCCTGGAGTCTGGGGCGCGTCGGCACAGATACGCAGTATTTT	CAWSLGRVGTDTQYF
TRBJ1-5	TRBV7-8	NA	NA	TGTGCCAGCAGTCGTCGTGCGCCCCAGGGTAGGAATCAGCCCCAGCATTTT	CASSRRAPQGRNQPQHF